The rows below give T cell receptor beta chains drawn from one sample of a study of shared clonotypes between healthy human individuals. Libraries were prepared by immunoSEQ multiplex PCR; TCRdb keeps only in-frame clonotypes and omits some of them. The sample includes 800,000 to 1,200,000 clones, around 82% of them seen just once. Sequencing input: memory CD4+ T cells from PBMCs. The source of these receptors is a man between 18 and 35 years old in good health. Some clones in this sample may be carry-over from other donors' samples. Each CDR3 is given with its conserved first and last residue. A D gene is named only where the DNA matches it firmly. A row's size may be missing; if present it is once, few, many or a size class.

CASSVQGIYEQYF,TGCGCCAGCAGCGTTCAGGGGATCTACGAGCAGTACTTC,NA,TRBJ2-7,few,TRBV5-1
CASSLSQPEAQYF,TGTGCCAGCAGCTTAAGCCAACCGGAGGCGCAGTATTTT,NA,TRBJ2-3,once,TRBV7-3
CANSRGTDTQYF,TGTGCCAACTCGAGGGGGACAGATACGCAGTATTTT,NA,TRBJ2-3,NA,TRBV28
CASSSLNAVTGGNQHF,TGTGCCAGCAGTTCATTGAACGCGGTAACAGGGGGTAACCAGCATTTT,TRBD1,TRBJ1-5,NA,TRBV27
CASSIWVNEKLFF,TGTGCCAGCAGTATATGGGTTAATGAAAAACTGTTTTTT,NA,TRBJ1-4,NA,TRBV11-2
CASSLVGSSYEQYF,TGTGCCAGCAGCTTAGTCGGAAGCTCCTACGAGCAGTACTTC,NA,TRBJ2-7,NA,TRBV7-2
CASSFTFPGAGGLAEQETQYF,TGTGCCAGCAGTTTTACCTTCCCGGGGGCCGGGGGACTAGCGGAACAAGAGACCCAGTACTTC,TRBD2,TRBJ2-5,NA,TRBV27
CSVTRGPNEKLFF,TGCAGCGTTACGAGGGGACCTAATGAAAAACTGTTTTTT,NA,TRBJ1-4,few,TRBV29-1
CASSLAGTGVDEQFF,TGTGCCAGCAGCTTAGCAGGGACAGGGGTCGATGAGCAGTTCTTC,TRBD1,TRBJ2-1,NA,TRBV7-2
CASSLQGARGYTF,TGTGCCAGCAGCCTACAGGGGGCGAGGGGCTACACCTTC,TRBD1,TRBJ1-2,NA,TRBV2
CASSQTGPGELFF,TGTGCCAGCAGCCAGACAGGCCCCGGGGAGCTGTTTTTT,NA,TRBJ2-2,NA,TRBV5-5
CASSRYLAGGGTDTQYF,TGTGCCAGCAGTCGATATCTAGCGGGAGGCGGCACAGATACGCAGTATTTT,TRBD2,TRBJ2-3,once,TRBV28
CASSTGGIGETQYF,TGTGCCAGCAGTACAGGGGGGATAGGAGAGACCCAGTACTTC,TRBD1,TRBJ2-5,NA,TRBV28
CASIGTPGTGELFF,TGTGCCAGCATCGGGACCCCCGGGACCGGGGAGCTGTTTTTT,NA,TRBJ2-2,NA,TRBV7-3
CASQPGGSSYNEQFF,TGTGCCAGTCAACCGGGAGGGAGCTCCTACAATGAGCAGTTCTTC,TRBD2,TRBJ2-1,NA,TRBV19
CASSKLRGEKLFF,TGTGCCAGCAGCAAACTACGGGGAGAAAAACTGTTTTTT,NA,TRBJ1-4,few,TRBV7-8
CASSLDRKATYEQYF,TGTGCCAGCAGTCTCGACAGGAAAGCCACCTACGAGCAGTACTTC,NA,TRBJ2-7,many,TRBV7-8
CASSLSQTSGNTGELFF,TGTGCCAGCAGCTTATCTCAGACTAGCGGGAACACCGGGGAGCTGTTTTTT,TRBD2,TRBJ2-2,NA,TRBV7-9
CASSSTSGTPYEQYF,TGTGCCAGCAGCTCTACTAGCGGGACTCCCTACGAGCAGTACTTC,TRBD2,TRBJ2-7,NA,TRBV5-4
CSARGVPEQFF,TGCAGTGCCAGGGGTGTACCCGAGCAGTTCTTC,NA,TRBJ2-1,NA,TRBV20-1
CASGLGGGRNTEAFF,TGTGCCAGCGGGTTGGGTGGGGGGCGGAACACTGAAGCTTTCTTT,NA,TRBJ1-1,once,TRBV28
CASKGAYEQYF,TGTGCCAGTAAGGGGGCATACGAGCAGTACTTC,TRBD1,TRBJ2-7,NA,TRBV7-8
CSAPTRETQYF,TGCAGTGCCCCGACGAGGGAGACCCAGTACTTC,NA,TRBJ2-5,once,TRBV20-1
CASSLYYPGLAGGPNNEQFF,TGTGCCAGCAGTTTATACTATCCGGGACTAGCGGGAGGGCCGAACAATGAGCAGTTCTTC,TRBD2,TRBJ2-1,NA,TRBV27
CASSLGLTGASSYEQYF,TGTGCCAGCAGCTTAGGGTTGACAGGGGCTTCCTCCTACGAGCAGTACTTC,TRBD1,TRBJ2-7,once,TRBV11-2